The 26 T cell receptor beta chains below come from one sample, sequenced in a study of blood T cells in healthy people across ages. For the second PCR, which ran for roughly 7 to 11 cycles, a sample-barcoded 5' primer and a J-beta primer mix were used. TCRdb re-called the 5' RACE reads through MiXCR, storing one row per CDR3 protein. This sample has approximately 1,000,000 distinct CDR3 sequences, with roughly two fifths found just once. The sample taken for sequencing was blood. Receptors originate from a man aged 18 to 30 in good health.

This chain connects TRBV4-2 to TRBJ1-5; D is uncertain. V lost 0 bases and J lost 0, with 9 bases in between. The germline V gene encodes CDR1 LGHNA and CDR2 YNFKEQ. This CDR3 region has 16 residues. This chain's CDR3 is CASSQEIGHSNQPQHF. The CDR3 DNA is TGTGCCAGCAGCCAAGAGATCGGTCATAGCAATCAGCCCCAGCATTTT.

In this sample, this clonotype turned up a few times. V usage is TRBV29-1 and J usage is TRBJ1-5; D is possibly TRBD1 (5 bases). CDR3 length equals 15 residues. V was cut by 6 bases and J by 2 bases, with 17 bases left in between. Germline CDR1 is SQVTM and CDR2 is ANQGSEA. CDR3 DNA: TGCAGCGTCCCAGGTGGGGGGGTCGGCAATCAGCCCCAGCATTTT. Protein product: CSVPGGGVGNQPQHF.

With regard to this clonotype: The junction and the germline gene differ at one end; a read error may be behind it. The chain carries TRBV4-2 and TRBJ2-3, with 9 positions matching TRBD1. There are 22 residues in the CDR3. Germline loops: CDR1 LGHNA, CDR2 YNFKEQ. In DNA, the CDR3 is TGTGCCAGCAGCCAAGAGACGACACCGGGACAGGGACCCTACTATAGCACAGAGACGCAGTATTTT. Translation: CASSQETTPGQGPYYSTETQYF.

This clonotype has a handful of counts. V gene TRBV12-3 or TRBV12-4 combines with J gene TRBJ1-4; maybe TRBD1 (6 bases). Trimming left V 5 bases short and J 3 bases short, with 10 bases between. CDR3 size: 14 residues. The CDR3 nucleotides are TGTGCCAGCAGTCAACAGGGATCTAATGAAAAACTGTTTTTT. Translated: CASSQQGSNEKLFF.

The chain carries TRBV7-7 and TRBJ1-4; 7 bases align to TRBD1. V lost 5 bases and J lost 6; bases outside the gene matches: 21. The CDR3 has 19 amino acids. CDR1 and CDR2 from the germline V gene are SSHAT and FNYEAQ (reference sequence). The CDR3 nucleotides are TGTGCCAGCAGCCCCCCTCCACGACCACAGGGGACGGGAGATGAAAAACTGTTTTTT. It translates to CASSPPPRPQGTGDEKLFF.

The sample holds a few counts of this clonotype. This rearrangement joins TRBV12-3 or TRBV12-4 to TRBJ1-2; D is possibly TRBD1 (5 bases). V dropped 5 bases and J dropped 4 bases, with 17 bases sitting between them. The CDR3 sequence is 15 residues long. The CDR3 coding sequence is TGTGCCAGCAGTACACAAATCAGGGCGTCCTATGGCTACACCTTC. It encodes CASSTQIRASYGYTF.

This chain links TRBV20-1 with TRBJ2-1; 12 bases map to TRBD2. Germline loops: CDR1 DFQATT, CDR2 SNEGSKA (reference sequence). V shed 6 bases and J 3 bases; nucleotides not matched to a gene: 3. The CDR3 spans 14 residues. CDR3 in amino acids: CSARTSGIYNEQFF. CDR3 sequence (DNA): TGCAGTGCCCGGACTAGCGGGATCTACAATGAGCAGTTCTTC.

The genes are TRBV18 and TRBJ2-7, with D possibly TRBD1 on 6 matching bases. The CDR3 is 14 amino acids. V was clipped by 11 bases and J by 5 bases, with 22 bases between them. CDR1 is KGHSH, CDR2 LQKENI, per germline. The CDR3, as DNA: TGTGCCGGCGCACCACCGACAGGACCTGACGAGCAGTACTTC. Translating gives CAGAPPTGPDEQYF.

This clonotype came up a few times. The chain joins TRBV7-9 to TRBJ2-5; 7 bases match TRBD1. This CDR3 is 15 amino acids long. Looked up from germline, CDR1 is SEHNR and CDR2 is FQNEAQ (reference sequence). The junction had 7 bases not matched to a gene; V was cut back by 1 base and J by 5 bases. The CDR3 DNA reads TGTGCCAGCAGCTTAGTCAACAGGGGTTACGAGACCCAGTACTTC. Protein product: CASSLVNRGYETQYF.

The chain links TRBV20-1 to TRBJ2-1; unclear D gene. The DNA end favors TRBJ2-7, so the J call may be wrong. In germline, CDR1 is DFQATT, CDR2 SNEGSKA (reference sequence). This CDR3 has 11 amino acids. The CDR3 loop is CSASDHNEQYF. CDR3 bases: TGCAGTGCGTCCGACCACAATGAGCAGTACTTC.

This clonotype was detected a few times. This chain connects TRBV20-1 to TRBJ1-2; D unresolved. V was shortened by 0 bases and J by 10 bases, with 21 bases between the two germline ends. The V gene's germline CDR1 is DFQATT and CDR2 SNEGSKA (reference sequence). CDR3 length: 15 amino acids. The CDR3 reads CSARDYVSFKGHYTF. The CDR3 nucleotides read TGCAGTGCTAGAGATTATGTCAGTTTCAAGGGCCACTACACCTTC.

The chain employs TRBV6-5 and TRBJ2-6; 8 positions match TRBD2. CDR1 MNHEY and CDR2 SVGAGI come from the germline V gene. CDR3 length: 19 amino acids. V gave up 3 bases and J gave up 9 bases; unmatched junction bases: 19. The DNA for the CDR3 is TGTGCCAGCAGTTATCGCCCCCGGGGGGGAGGGATTACTATCAACGTCCTGACTTTC. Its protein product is CASSYRPRGGGITINVLTF.

CDR3 sequence (DNA): TGTGCCAGCTCGTCACTACAGGGCAACAATGAGCAGTTCTTC. This encodes CASSSLQGNNEQFF. This chain links TRBV18 with TRBJ2-1, with D maybe TRBD1 (6 bases). Trimming left V 6 bases short and J 5 bases short, with 14 bases between. There are 14 residues in the CDR3. Germline lookup yields CDR1 KGHSH and CDR2 LQKENI.

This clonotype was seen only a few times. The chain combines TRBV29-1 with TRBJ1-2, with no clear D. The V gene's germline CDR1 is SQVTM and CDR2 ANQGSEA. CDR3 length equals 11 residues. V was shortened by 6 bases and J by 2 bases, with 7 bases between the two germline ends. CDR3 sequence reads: CSVDKNYGYTF. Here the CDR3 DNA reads TGCAGCGTCGACAAAAACTATGGCTACACCTTC. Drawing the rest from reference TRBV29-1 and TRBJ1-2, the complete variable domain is SAVISQKPSRDICQRGTSLTIQCQVDSQVTMMFWYRQQPGQSLTLIATANQGSEATYESGFVIDKFPISRPNLTFSTLTVSNMSPEDSSIYLCSVDKNYGYTFGSGTRLTVV.

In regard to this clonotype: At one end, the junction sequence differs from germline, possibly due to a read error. For the CDR3, the DNA is TGTGACAGCAGTACAACAGGGATGGGTGAGACCCAGTACTTC. It is translated as CDSSTTGMGETQYF. The chain is built from TRBV27 and TRBJ2-5; weak D call: TRBD1 (6 bases). This CDR3 has 14 residues. Germline V CDR1 and CDR2: MNHEY, SMNVEV (reference sequence).

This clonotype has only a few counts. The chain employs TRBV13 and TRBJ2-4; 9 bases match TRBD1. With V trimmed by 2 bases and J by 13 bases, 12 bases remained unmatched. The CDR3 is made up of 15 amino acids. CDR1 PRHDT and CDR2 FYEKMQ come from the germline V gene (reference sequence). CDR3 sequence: CASSLQGQGVDEQYF. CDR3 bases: TGTGCCAGCAGCTTACAGGGACAGGGTGTCGATGAGCAGTACTTC.

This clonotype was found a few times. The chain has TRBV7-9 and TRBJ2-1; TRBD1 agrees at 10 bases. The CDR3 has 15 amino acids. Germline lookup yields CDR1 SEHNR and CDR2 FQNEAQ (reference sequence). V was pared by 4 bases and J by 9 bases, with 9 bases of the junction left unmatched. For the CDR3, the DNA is TGTGCCAGCAGCTCTCGACAGGGGGCGCTTGGTGAGCAGTTCTTC. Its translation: CASSSRQGALGEQFF.

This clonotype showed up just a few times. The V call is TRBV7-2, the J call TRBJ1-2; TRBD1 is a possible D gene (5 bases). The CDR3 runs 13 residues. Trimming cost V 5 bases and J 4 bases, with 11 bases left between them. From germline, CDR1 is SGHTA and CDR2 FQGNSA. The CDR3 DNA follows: TGTGCCAGCAGCCGACGGGGGGTCTATGGCTACACCTTC. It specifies CASSRRGVYGYTF.

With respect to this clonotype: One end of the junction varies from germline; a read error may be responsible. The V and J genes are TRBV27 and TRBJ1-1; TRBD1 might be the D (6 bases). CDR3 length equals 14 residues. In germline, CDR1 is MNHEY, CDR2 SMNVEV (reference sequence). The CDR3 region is CASSLARGQTEPFF. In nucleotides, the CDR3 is TGTGCCAGCAGTTTGGCCCGGGGGCAAACTGAACCTTTCTTT.

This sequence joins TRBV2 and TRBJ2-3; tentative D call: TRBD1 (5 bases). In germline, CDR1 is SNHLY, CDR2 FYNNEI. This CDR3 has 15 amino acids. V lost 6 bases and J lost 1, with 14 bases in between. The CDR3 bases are TGTGCCAGCAGCCCCGACAGAGGTGGCACAGATACGCAGTATTTT. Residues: CASSPDRGGTDTQYF.

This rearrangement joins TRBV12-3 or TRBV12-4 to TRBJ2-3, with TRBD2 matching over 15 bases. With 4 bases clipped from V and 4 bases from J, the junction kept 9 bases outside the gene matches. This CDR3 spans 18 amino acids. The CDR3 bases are TGTGCCAGCAGTTCCTTCTTCGGACTAGCGGGGGGGCCAGATACGCAGTATTTT. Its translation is CASSSFFGLAGGPDTQYF.

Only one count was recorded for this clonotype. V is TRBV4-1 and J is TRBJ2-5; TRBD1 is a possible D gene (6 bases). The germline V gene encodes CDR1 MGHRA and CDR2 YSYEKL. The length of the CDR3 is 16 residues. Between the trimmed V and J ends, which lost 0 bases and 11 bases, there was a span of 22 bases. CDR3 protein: CASSQDGDRNNNEQYF. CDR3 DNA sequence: TGCGCCAGCAGCCAAGATGGAGACAGGAACAACAATGAGCAGTACTTC.

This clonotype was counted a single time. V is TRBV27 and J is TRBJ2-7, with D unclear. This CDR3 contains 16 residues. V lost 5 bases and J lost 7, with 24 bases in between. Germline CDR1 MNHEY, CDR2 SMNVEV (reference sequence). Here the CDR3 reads CASSPSDAVLDNEQYF. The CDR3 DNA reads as TGTGCCAGCAGTCCCTCGGACGCAGTACTTGACAATGAGCAGTACTTC.

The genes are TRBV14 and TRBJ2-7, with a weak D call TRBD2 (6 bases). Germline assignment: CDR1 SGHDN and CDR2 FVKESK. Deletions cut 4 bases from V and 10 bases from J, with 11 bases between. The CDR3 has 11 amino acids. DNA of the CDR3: TGTGCCAGCAGCCCCGGGAGAATCCAGTACTTC. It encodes CASSPGRIQYF.

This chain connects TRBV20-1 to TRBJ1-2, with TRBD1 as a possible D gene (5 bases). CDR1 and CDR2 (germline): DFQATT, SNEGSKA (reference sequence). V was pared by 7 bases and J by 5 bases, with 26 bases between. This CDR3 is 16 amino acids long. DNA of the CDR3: TGCAGTGAGTACCCGGTCGGGGGTACTAACTATTATGGCTACACCTTC. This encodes CSEYPVGGTNYYGYTF.

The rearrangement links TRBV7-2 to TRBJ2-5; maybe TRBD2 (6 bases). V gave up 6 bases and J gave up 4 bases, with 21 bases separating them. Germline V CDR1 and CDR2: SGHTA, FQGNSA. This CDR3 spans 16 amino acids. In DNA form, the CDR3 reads TGTGCCAGCAGTTCGAGGGCAGTTTTGGGACTAGAGACCCAGTACTTC. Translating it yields CASSSRAVLGLETQYF.